This TCR beta chain was observed in a study of T-cell reconstitution after alpha-beta-depleted transplantation in children. Of note for this clonotype: The antigen is unknown.

V shed 5 bases and J 4 bases; nucleotides not matched to a gene: 5. CDR1 is LNHNV, CDR2 YYDKDF, per germline (reference sequence). This CDR3 has 15 residues. General study points: Among T cells one year after transplant, newly produced cells accounted for most counts and diversity.

This sample's TCRbeta library carried unique molecular identifier barcodes. From the PCR reads, TCRdb called clonotypes with MiXCR, one entry per CDR3 protein. The sample includes about 400,000 distinct CDR3 sequences, 16% of them seen just once. Sequencing was performed on PBMCs, mostly from graft donor cells, taken 360 days after TCRalphabeta/CD19-depleted stem cell transplant. The chain joins TRBV15 to TRBJ2-1, with 10 nucleotides matching TRBD1. This receptor was identified in a boy younger than two who had a stem cell transplant for Wiskott-Aldrich syndrome, so the T cells may come from the graft donor. The CDR3 DNA follows: TGTGCCACCAGCTCGCCGGGACAGGGGTACAATGAGCAGTTCTTC. Amino acid sequence: CATSSPGQGYNEQFF.